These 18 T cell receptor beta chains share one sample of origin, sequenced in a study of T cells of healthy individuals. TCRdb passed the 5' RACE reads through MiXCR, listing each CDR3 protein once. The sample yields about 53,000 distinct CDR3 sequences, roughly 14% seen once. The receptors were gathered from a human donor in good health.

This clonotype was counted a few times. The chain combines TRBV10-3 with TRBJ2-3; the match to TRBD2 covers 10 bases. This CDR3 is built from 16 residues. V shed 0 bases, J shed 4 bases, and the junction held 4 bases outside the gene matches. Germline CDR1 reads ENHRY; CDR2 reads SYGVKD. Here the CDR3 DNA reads TGTGCCATCAGTGAGTCGAGGCTAGCGGGGGCAGATACGCAGTATTTT. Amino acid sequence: CAISESRLAGADTQYF.

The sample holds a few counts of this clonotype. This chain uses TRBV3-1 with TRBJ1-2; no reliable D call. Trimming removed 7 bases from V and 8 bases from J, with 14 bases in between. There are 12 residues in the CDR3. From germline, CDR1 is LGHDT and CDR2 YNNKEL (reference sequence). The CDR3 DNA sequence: TGTGCCAGCACCCTTGAGAGGTGCGGCTACACCTTC. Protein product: CASTLERCGYTF. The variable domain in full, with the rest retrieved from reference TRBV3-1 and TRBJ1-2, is DTAVSQTPKYLVTQMGNDKSIKCEQNLGHDTMYWYKQDSKKFLKIMFSYNNKELIINETVPNRFSPKSPDKAHLNLHINSLELGDSAVYFCASTLERCGYTFGSGTRLTVV.

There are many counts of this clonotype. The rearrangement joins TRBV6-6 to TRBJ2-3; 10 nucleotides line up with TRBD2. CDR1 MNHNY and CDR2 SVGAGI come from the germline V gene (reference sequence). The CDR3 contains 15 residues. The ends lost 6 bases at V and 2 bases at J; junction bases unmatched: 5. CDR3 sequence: CASRSSGGTTDTQYF. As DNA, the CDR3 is TGTGCCAGCAGATCTAGCGGGGGTACCACAGATACGCAGTATTTT.

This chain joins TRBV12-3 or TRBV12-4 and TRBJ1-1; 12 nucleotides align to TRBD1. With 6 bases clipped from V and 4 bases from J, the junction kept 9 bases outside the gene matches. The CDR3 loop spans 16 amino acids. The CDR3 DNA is TGTGCCAGCAGGGGGGACAGGGGGCGCGGGACCACTGAAGCTTTCTTT. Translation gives CASRGDRGRGTTEAFF.

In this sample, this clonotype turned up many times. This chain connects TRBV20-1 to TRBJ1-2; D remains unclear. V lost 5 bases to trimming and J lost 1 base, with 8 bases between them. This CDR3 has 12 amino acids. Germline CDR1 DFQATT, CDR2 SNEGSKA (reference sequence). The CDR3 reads CSAATDNYGYTF. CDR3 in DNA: TGCAGTGCTGCCACTGATAACTATGGCTACACCTTC.

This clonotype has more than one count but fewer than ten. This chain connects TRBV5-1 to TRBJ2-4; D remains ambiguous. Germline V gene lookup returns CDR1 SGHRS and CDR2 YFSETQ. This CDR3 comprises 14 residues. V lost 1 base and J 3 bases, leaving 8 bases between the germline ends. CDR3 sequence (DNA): TGCGCCAGCAGCTTGCAGAACGGCAAAAACATTCAGTACTTC. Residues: CASSLQNGKNIQYF.

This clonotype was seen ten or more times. This CDR3 is CASSLLGGSDEKLFF. In DNA form, the CDR3 reads TGTGCCAGCAGCTTACTGGGGGGCTCGGATGAAAAACTGTTTTTT. The genes are TRBV7-9 and TRBJ1-4; tentative D call: TRBD1 (6 bases). Germline lookup yields CDR1 SEHNR and CDR2 FQNEAQ (reference sequence). Trimming pared 2 bases from V and 6 bases from J, leaving 13 bases between. CDR3 length equals 15 residues.

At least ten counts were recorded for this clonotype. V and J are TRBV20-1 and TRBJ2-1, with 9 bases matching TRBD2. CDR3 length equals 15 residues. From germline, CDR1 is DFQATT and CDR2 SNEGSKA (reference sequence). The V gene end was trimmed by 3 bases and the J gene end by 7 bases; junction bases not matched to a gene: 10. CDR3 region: CSASPREGHGNEQFF. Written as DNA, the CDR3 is TGCAGTGCTAGTCCGCGGGAGGGCCATGGTAATGAGCAGTTCTTC.

The chain's CDR3 is CATSMSSGNTIYF. CDR3 coding DNA: TGTGCCACCTCCATGAGCTCTGGAAACACCATATATTTT. The chain employs TRBV6-5 and TRBJ1-3; D is unresolved. The CDR3 is 13 amino acids. V was shortened by 10 bases and J by 0 bases, with 10 bases between the two germline ends. CDR1 MNHEY and CDR2 SVGAGI come from the germline V gene.

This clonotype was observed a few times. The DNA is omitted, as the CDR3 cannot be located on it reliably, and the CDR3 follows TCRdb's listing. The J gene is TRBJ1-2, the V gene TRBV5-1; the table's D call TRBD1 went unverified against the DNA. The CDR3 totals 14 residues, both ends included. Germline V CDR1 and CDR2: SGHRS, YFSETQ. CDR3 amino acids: CASSPSGRVAGYTF.

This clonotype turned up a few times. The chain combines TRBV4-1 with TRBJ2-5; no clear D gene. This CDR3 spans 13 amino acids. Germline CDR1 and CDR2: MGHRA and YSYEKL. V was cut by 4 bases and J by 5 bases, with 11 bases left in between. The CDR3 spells CASSRAGAETQYF. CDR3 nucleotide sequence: TGCGCCAGCAGCCGGGCTGGTGCGGAGACCCAGTACTTC.

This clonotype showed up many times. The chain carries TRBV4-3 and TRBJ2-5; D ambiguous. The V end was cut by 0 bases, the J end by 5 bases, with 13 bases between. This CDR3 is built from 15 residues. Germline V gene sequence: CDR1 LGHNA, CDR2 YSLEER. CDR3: CASSQDLGTSETQYF. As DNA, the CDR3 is TGCGCCAGCAGCCAAGATCTGGGAACGAGCGAGACCCAGTACTTC.

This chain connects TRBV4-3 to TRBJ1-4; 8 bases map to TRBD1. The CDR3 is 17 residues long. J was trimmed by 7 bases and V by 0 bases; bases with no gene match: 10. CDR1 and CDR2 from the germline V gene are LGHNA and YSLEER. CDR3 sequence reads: CASSQDTGGARSEKLFF. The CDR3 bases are TGCGCCAGCAGCCAAGATACAGGGGGTGCGCGTAGTGAAAAACTGTTTTTT.

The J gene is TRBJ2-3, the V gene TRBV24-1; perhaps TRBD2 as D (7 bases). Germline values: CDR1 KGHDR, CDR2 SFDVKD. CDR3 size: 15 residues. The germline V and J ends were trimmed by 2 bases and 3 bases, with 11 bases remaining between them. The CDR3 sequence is CATSDWGGPTDTQYF. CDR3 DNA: TGTGCCACCAGTGATTGGGGGGGGCCTACAGATACGCAGTATTTT.

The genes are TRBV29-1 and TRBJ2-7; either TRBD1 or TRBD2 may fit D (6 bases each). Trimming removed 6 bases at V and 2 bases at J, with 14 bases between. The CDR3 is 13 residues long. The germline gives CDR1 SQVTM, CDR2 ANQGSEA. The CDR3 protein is CSVAQGRTYEQYF. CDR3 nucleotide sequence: TGCAGCGTCGCCCAGGGGAGGACCTACGAGCAGTACTTC.

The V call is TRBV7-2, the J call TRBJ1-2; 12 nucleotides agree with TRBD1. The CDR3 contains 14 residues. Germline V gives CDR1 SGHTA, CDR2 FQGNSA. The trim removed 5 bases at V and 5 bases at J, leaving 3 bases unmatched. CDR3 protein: CASSPGQGAYGYTF. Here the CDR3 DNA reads TGTGCCAGCAGCCCGGGACAGGGGGCATATGGCTACACCTTC.

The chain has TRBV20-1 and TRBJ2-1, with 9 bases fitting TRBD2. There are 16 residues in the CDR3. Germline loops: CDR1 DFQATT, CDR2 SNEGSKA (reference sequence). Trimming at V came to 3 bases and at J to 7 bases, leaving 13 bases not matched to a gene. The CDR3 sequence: CSARPSGSGRMNEQFF. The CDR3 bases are TGCAGTGCTAGGCCCTCAGGAAGCGGGAGGATGAATGAGCAGTTCTTC.

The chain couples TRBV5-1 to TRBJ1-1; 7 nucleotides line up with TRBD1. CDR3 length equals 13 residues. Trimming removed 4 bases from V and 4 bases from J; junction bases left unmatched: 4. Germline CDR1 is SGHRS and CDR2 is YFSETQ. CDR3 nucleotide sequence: TGCGCCAGCAGCGTCCAGGGGGGCACTGAAGCTTTCTTT. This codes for CASSVQGGTEAFF.